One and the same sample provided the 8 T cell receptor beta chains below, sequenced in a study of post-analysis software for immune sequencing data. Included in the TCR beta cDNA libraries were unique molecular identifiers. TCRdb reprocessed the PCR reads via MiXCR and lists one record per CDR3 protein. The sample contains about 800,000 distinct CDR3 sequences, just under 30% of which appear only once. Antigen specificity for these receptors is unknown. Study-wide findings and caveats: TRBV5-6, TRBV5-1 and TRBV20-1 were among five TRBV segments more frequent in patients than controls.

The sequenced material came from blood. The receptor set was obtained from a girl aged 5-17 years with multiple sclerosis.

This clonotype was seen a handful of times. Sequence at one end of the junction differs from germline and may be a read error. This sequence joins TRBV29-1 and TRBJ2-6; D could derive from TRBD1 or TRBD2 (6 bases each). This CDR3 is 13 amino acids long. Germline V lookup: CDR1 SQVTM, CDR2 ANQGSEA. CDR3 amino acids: CSVERPGANVRTF. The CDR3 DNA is TGCAGCGTTGAACGACCGGGGGCCAACGTCCGGACTTTC.

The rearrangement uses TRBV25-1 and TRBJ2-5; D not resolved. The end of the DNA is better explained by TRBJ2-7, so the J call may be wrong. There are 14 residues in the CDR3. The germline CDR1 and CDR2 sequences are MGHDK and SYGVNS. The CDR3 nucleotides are TGTGCCGCTCGTGGTGGCCCCCAGACGAACGAGCAGTACTTC. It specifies CAARGGPQTNEQYF.

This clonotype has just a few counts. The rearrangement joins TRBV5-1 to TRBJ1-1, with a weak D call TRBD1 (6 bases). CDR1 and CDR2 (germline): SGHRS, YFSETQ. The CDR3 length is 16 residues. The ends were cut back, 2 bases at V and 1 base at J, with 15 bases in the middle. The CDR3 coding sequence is TGCGCCAGCAGCTTCGGGACAACCGTAGGGAACACTGAAGCTTTCTTT. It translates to CASSFGTTVGNTEAFF.

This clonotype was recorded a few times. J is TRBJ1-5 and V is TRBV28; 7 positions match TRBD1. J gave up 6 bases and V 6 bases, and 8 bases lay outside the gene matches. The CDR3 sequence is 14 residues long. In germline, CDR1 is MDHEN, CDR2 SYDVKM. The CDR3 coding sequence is TGTGCCAGCAGCCCCTACAGGGGAGGTCAGCCCCAGCATTTT. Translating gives CASSPYRGGQPQHF. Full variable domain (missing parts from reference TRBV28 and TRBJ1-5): DVKVTQSSRYLVKRTGEKVFLECVQDMDHENMFWYRQDPGLGLRLIYFSYDVKMKEKGDIPEGYSVSREKKERFSLILESASTNQTSMYLCASSPYRGGQPQHFGDGTRLSIL.

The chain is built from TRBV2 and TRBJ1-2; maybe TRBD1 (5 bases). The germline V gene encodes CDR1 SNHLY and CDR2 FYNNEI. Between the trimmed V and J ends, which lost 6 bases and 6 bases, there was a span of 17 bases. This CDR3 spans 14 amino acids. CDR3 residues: CASRDSPGRNGYTF. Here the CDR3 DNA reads TGTGCCAGCAGGGATTCGCCAGGGAGGAATGGCTACACCTTC.

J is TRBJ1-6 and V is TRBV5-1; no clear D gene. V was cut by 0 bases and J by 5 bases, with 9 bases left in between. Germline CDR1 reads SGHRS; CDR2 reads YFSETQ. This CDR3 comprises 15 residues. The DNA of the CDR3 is TGCGCCAGCAGCTTGGCCCGGAAGAATAATTCACCCCTCCACTTT. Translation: CASSLARKNNSPLHF.

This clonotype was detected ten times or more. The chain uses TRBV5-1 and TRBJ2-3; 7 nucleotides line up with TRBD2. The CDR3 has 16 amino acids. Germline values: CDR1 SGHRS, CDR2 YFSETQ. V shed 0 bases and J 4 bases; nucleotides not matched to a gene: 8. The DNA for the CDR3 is TGCGCCAGCAGCTTGGCCTTGGCTAGCGGCGCAGATACGCAGTATTTT. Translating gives CASSLALASGADTQYF.

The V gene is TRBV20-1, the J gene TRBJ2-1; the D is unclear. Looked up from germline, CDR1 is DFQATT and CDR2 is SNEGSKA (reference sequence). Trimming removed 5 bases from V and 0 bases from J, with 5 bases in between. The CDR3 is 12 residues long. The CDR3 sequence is CSAWSSYNEQFF. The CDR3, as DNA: TGCAGTGCTTGGAGCTCCTACAATGAGCAGTTCTTC.